This TCR beta chain stems from a study of blood T cell repertoires in COVID-19. Overall study: Sites in the United States, Italy and Spain provided acute and convalescent COVID-19 samples.

Trimming removed 3 bases from V and 2 bases from J; junction bases left unmatched: 16. Germline loops: CDR1 SGDLS, CDR2 YYNGEE. The CDR3 extends over 21 amino acids. Original analysis: Researchers report that nucleated cell counts were estimated from reference gene primer amplification. Generated by immunoSEQ multiplex PCR, the TCRdb table keeps only in-frame clones and is missing some. V, J and clone size are those of that table, while D and trimming were read from the DNA. The repertoire holds about 80,000 clones, with more than 80% as singletons. The table lists this clone with a count of one. The chain couples TRBV9 to TRBJ2-3; 15 nucleotides line up with TRBD2. The TCR sequence derives from a human donor in a cohort sampled during active COVID-19. What was sequenced was peripheral blood. CDR3 nucleotide sequence: TGTGCCAGCAGCGCCGCCTTGGTCGGGACTAGCGGGAGGCCGTCCACAGATACGCAGTATTTT. Amino acid sequence: CASSAALVGTSGRPSTDTQYF.